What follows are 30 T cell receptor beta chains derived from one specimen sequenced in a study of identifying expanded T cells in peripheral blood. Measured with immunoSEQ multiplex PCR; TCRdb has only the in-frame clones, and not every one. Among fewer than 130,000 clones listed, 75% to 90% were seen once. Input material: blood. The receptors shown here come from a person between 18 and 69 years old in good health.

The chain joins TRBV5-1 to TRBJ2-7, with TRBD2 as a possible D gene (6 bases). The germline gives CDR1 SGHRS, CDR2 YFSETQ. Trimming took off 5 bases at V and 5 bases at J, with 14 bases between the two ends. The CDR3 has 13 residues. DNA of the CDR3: TGCGCCAGCAGTAGAGGAGGGTCCGACGAGCAGTACTTC. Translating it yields CASSRGGSDEQYF.

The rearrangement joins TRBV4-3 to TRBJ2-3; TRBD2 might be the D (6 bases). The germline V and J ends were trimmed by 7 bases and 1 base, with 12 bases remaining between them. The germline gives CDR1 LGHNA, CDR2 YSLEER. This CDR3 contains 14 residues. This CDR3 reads CASNRRLGTDTQYF. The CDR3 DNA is TGCGCCAGCAACCGACGACTAGGCACAGATACGCAGTATTTT.

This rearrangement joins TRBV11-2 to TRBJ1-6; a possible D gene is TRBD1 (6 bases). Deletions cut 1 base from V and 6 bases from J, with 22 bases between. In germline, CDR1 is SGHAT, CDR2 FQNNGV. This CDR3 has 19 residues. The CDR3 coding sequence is TGTGCCAGCAGCTTAGTTGCTGATGCCAGGGGCGGAATTAATTCACCCCTCCACTTT. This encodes CASSLVADARGGINSPLHF.

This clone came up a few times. The CDR3 is CASSLGGFQKAGQVTLPLHF. CDR3 sequence (DNA): TGCGCCAGCAGCCTAGGGGGCTTCCAAAAAGCTGGTCAGGTCACCCTACCCCTCCACTTT. The chain couples TRBV4-3 to TRBJ1-6; 7 bases are a match to TRBD1. V trimming: 4 bases; J trimming: 12 bases; junction bases outside the gene matches: 27. The V gene's germline CDR1 is LGHNA and CDR2 YSLEER. The CDR3 length is 20 residues.

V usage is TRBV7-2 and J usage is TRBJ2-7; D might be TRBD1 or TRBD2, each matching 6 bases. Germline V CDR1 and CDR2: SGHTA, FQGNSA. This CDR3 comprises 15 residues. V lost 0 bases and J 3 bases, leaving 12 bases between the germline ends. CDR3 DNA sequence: TGTGCCAGCAGCTTAGCTTGGGGGGCCTACTACGAGCAGTACTTC. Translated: CASSLAWGAYYEQYF.

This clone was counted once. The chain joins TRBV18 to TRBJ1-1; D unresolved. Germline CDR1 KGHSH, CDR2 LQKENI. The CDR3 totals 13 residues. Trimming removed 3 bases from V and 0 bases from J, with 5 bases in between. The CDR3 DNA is TGTGCCAGCTCACCGCGTCTGAACACTGAAGCTTTCTTT. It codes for CASSPRLNTEAFF. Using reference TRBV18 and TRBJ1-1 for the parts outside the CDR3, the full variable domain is NAGVMQNPRHLVRRRGQEARLRCSPMKGHSHVYWYRQLPEEGLKFMVYLQKENIIDESGMPKERFSAEFPKEGPSILRIQQVVRGDSAAYFCASSPRLNTEAFFGQGTRLTVV.

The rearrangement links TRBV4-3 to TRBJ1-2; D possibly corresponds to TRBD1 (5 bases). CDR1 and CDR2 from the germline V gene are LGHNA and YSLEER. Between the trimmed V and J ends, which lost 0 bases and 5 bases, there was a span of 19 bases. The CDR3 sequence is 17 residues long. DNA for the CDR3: TGCGCCAGCAGCCAAGAGGGAGGGGTAGCGGGGGGATATGGCTACACCTTC. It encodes CASSQEGGVAGGYGYTF.

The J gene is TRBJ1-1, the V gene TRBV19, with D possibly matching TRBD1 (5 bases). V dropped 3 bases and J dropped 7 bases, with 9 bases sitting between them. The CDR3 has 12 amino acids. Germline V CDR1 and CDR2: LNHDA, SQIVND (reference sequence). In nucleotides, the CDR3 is TGTGCCAGTAGTATTTATGGGGGTGAAGCTTTCTTT. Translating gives CASSIYGGEAFF.

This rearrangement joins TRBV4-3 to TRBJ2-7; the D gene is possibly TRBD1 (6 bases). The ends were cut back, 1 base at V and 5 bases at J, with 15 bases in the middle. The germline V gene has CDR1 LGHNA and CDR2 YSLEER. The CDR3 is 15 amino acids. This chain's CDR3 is CASSQADSRTNEQYF. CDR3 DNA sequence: TGCGCCAGCAGCCAAGCGGACAGCAGAACCAACGAGCAGTACTTC.

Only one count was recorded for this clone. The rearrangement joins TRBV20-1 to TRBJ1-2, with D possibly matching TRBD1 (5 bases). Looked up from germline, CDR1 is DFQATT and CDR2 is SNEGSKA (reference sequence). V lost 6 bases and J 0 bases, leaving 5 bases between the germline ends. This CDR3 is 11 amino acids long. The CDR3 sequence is CSAGANYGYTF. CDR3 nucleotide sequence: TGCAGTGCAGGGGCTAACTATGGCTACACCTTC.

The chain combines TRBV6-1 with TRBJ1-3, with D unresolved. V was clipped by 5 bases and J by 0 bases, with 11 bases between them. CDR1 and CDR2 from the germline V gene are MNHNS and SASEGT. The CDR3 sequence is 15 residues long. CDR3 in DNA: TGTGCCAGCAGTCCCGGGGTGGTCTCTGGAAACACCATATATTTT. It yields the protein CASSPGVVSGNTIYF.

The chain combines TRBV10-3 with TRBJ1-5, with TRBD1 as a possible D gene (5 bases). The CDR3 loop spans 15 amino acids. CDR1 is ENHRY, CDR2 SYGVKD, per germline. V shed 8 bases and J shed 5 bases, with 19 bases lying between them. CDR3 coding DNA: TGTGCCATCGGGCCTGGGCCGGGGCTGGATCAGCCCCAGCATTTT. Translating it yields CAIGPGPGLDQPQHF.

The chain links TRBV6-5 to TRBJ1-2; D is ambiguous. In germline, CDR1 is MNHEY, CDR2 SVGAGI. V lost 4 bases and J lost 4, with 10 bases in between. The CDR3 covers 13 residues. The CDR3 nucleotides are TGTGCCAGCAGTTCCCTGCGAGGCTATGGCTACACCTTC. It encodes CASSSLRGYGYTF.

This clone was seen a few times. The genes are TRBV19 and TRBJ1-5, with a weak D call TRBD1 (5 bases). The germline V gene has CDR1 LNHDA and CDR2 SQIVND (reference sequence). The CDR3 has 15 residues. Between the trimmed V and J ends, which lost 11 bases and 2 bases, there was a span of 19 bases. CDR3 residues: CAGLPGRGGNQPQHF. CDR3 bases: TGTGCCGGGCTCCCGGGACGGGGCGGCAATCAGCCCCAGCATTTT.

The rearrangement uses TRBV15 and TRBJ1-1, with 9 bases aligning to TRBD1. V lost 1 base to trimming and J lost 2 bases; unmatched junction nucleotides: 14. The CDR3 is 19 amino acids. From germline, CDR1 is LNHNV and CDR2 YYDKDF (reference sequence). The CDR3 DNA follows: TGTGCCACCAGCAGAGTAACCCCGGGACAGGGAATATTTAACACTGAAGCTTTCTTT. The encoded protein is CATSRVTPGQGIFNTEAFF.

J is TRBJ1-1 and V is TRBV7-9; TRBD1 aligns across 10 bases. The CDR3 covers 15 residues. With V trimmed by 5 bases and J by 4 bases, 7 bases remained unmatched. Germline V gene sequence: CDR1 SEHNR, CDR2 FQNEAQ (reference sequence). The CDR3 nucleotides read TGTGCCAGCAGCGGTAGACAGGGGGCTAGCACTGAAGCTTTCTTT. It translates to CASSGRQGASTEAFF.

CDR3 DNA sequence: TGTGCCAGCCAGTTCGGGACTAGCTTGGATGAGCAGTTCTTC. Amino acids: CASQFGTSLDEQFF. This chain connects TRBV27 to TRBJ2-1, with TRBD2 matching 9 bases. Germline V gives CDR1 MNHEY, CDR2 SMNVEV (reference sequence). The CDR3 covers 14 residues. V dropped 8 bases and J dropped 8; count of bases not matched to a gene: 10.

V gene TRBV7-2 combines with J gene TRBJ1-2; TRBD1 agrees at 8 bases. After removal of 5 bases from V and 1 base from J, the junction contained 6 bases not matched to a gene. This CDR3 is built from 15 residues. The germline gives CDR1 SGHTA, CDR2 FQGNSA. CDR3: CASSTGQALNYGYTF. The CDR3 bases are TGTGCCAGCAGCACGGGACAGGCCCTTAACTATGGCTACACCTTC.

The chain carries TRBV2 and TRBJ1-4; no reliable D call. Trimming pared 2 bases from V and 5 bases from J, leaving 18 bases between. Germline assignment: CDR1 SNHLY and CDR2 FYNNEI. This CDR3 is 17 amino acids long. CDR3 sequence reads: CASSELTPRLLNEKLFF. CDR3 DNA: TGTGCCAGCAGTGAACTGACTCCCCGCTTGCTGAATGAAAAACTGTTTTTT.

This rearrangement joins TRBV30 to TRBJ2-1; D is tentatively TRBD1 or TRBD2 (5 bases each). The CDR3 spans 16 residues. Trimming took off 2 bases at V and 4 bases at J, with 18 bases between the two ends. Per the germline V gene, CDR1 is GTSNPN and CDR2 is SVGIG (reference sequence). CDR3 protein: CAWSKGRHRNYNEQFF. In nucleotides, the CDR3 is TGTGCCTGGAGTAAGGGACGGCACCGGAATTACAATGAGCAGTTCTTC.

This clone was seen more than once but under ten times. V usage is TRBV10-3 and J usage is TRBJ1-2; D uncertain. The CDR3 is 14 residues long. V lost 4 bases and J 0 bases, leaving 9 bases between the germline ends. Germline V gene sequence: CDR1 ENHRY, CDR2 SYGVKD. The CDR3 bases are TGTGCCATCAGTGTACTGCCAGCTAACTATGGCTACACCTTC. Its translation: CAISVLPANYGYTF.

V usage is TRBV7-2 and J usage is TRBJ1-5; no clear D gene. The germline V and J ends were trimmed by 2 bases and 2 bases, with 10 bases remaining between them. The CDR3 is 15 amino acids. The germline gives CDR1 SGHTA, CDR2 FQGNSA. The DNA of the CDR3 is TGTGCCAGCAGCTTATCCCTTGGAGGCAATCAGCCCCAGCATTTT. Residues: CASSLSLGGNQPQHF.

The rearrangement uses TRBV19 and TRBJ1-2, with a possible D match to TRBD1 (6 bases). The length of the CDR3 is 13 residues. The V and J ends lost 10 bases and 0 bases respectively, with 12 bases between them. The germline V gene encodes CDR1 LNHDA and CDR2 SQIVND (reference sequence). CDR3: CAIGKGANYGYTF. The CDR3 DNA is TGTGCCATCGGGAAGGGGGCTAACTATGGCTACACCTTC.

In DNA form, the CDR3 reads TGTGCCAGCTCACCCCCGGCAGGGGCCTACGAGCAGTACTTC. Protein product: CASSPPAGAYEQYF. The chain links TRBV18 to TRBJ2-5; TRBD1 might be the D (6 bases). The J call is uncertain, as TRBJ2-7 better fits the DNA end. Germline V gives CDR1 KGHSH, CDR2 LQKENI. The CDR3 is 14 residues long.

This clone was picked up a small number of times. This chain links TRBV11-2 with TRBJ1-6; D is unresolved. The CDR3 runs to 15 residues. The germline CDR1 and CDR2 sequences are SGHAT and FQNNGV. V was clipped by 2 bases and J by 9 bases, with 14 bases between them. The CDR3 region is CASSLQRSFGSPLHF. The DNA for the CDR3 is TGTGCCAGCAGCTTACAACGATCGTTCGGTTCACCCCTCCACTTT.

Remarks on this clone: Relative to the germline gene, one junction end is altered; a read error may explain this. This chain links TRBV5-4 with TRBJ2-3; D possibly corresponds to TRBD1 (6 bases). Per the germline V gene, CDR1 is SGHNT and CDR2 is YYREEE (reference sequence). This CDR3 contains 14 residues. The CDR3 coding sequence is TGTGCCGGCAGCTTGGCTGGGGGCAGAGATACGCAGTATTTT. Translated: CAGSLAGGRDTQYF. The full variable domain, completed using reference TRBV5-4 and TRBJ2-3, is ETGVTQSPTHLIKTRGQQVTLRCSSQSGHNTVSWYQQALGQGPQFIFQYYREEENGRGNFPPRFSGLQFPNYSSELNVNALELDDSALYLCAGSLAGGRDTQYFGPGTRLTVL.

The CDR3 coding sequence is TGTGCCAGCAGTCAGGGTACCCTATTAGGGGAGCAGTACTTC. It yields the protein CASSQGTLLGEQYF. The chain joins TRBV6-5 to TRBJ2-7; tentatively, D is TRBD1 (5 bases). Between the trimmed V and J ends, which lost 5 bases and 7 bases, there was a span of 18 bases. The CDR3 loop spans 14 amino acids. Germline-derived CDR1 and CDR2 are MNHEY and SVGAGI.

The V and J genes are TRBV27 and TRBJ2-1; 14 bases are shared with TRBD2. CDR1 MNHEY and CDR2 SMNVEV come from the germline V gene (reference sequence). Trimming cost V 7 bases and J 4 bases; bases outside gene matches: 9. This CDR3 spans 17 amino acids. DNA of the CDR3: TGTGCCAGCACCTTTAGGACTAGCGGGGGGTATTACAATGAGCAGTTCTTC. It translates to CASTFRTSGGYYNEQFF.

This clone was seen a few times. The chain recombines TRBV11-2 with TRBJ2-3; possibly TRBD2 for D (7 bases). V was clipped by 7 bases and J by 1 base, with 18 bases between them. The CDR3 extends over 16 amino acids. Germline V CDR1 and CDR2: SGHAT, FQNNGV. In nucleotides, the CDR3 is TGTGCCAGCACCATGGCTGGCGGGGGCCGCACAGATACGCAGTATTTT. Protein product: CASTMAGGGRTDTQYF.

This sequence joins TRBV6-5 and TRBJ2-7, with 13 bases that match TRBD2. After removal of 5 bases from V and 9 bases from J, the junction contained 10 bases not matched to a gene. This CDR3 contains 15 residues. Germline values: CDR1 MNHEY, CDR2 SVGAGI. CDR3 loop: CASSTSGGAQAWQYF. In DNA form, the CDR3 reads TGTGCCAGCAGTACTAGCGGGGGGGCGCAAGCGTGGCAGTACTTC.